This is a list of T cell receptor beta chains from one sample in a study of control samples from healthy donors and cancer patients. Profiled with immunoSEQ multiplex PCR; TCRdb holds only in-frame clones, not every one. This sample has 40,000 to 55,000 clones, with around 75% found just once. The specimen sequenced was formalin-fixed, paraffin-embedded tissue. These receptors came from a male donor with melanoma. Both conserved end residues are part of each CDR3. A D gene is named only where the DNA matches it firmly. Clone size is not always given. Where it is, it says once, few, many or a class for expanded clones.

V	size	J	D	DNA	CDR3
TRBV7-9	-	TRBJ2-2	-	TGTGCCAGCAGCTCACCCGCGTCCCCCCCCGGGGAGCTGTTTTTT	CASSSPASPPGELFF
TRBV28	-	TRBJ2-3	TRBD2	TGTGCCGCAAAGAGCGGGATCAACCCCGCCACAGATACGCAGTATTTT	CAAKSGINPATDTQYF
TRBV4-1	few	TRBJ2-1	-	TGCGCCAGCAGCCAATTTGAGTCCAGGGAGCAGTTCTTC	CASSQFESREQFF
TRBV6-5	-	TRBJ1-3	TRBD1	TGTGCCAGCAGTAGGGACAGGGGGACAAACACCATATATTTT	CASSRDRGTNTIYF
TRBV27	-	TRBJ2-2	-	TGTGCCAGCAGTGACACCGGGGAGCTGTTTTTT	CASSDTGELFF
TRBV30	few	TRBJ2-1	TRBD2	TGTGCCTGGAGTGTACGAATCCTAGCGGGATTTAATGAGCAGTTCTTC	CAWSVRILAGFNEQFF
TRBV15	-	TRBJ2-7	-	TGTGCCACCAGCAGAGATCGGGACTTATACGAGCAGTACTTT	CATSRDRDLYEQYF
TRBV3-1/TRBV3-2	-	TRBJ2-5	TRBD2	TGTGCCAGCAGCCAACTACTAGCGCAGCAAGAGACCCAGTACTTC	CASSQLLAQQETQYF
TRBV18	few	TRBJ2-3	TRBD2	TGTGCCAGCTCAACAAAGCGGGAGGTAAACACAGATACGCAGTATTTT	CASSTKREVNTDTQYF
TRBV10-3	-	TRBJ2-3	TRBD1	TGTGCCATCGCAGGACAGGGGGCCTCAGATACGCAGTATTTT	CAIAGQGASDTQYF
TRBV5-6	-	TRBJ2-7	TRBD1	TGTGCCAGCAGCTTTCGGCAGGGGGTCCACGAGCAGTACTTC	CASSFRQGVHEQYF
TRBV18	-	TRBJ2-3	-	TGTGCCAGCTCACCAACCGCCCGTACACAAAGCACAGATACGCAGTATTTT	CASSPTARTQSTDTQYF
TRBV6-4	-	TRBJ1-1	-	TGTGCCAGCAGTGACTCGCACACGGGCGTGACTGAAGCTTTCTTT	CASSDSHTGVTEAFF
TRBV2	-	TRBJ2-7	-	TGTGCCAGCAGACCGGGACACAATACCCCCTACGAGCAGTACTTC	CASRPGHNTPYEQYF
TRBV2	-	TRBJ2-1	TRBD2	TGTGCCAGCTCGCGACTAGCGGGATCCTCCTACAATGAGCAGTTCTTC	CASSRLAGSSYNEQFF
TRBV11-2	few	TRBJ2-3	TRBD1	TGTGCCAGCAGCTCCCGGGACAGGGGGGCAGATACGCAGTATTTT	CASSSRDRGADTQYF
TRBV20-1	-	TRBJ2-1	-	TGCAGTGCTAGTTCACTAGTGTCCAATGAGCAGTTCTTC	CSASSLVSNEQFF
TRBV5-1	once	TRBJ1-2	-	TGCGCCAGCAGCTTGGGAGGGGAGGACTATGGCTACACCTTC	CASSLGGEDYGYTF
TRBV5-4	-	TRBJ2-1	TRBD2	TGTGCCAGCAGCTTGGTTCTAGCGGGAGCTAATGAGCAGTTCTTC	CASSLVLAGANEQFF
TRBV5-6	-	TRBJ2-1	-	TGTGCCAGCAGCTTGGCTGGCAATTCCTACAATGAGCAGTTCTTC	CASSLAGNSYNEQFF
TRBV29-1	-	TRBJ2-7	TRBD1	TGCAGCGGCAAACAGGGGAACGACGAGCAGTACTTC	CSGKQGNDEQYF
TRBV6-1	many	TRBJ2-5	TRBD1	TGTGCCAGCAGTGAAGCAGCGGGGGACAGGGGTGAGACCCAGTACTTC	CASSEAAGDRGETQYF
TRBV27	-	TRBJ2-7	TRBD2	TGTGCCAGCCGCTCGCCCGGGACTAGCAGACTCTACGAGCAGTACTTC	CASRSPGTSRLYEQYF
TRBV11-2	-	TRBJ2-1	TRBD2	TGTGCCAGCAGCCGAGCACTAGCGGGAAACAATGAGCAGTTCTTC	CASSRALAGNNEQFF
TRBV4-1	-	TRBJ1-3	-	TGCGCCAGCAGCCAAGATTTTGGGGAATCGGGCATATATTTT	CASSQDFGESGIYF
TRBV6-2/TRBV6-3	few	TRBJ2-7	TRBD2	TGTGCCAGCAGTTACTTAAGCGGGGGGATGTCTGAGCAGTACTTC	CASSYLSGGMSEQYF
TRBV7-9	-	TRBJ1-3	-	TGTGCCAGCAGCTTAGCAGGGTCTGGAAACACCATATATTTT	CASSLAGSGNTIYF
TRBV3-1/TRBV3-2	few	TRBJ1-2	TRBD1	TGTGCCAGCAGCCAGGGACAGGGGAACTATGGCTACACCTTC	CASSQGQGNYGYTF
TRBV2	-	TRBJ1-3	-	TGTGCCAGCAGTGGGGTAAACACCATATATTTT	CASSGVNTIYF
TRBV21-1	-	TRBJ1-4	-	TGTGCCAGCAGGACTGGGGGCGCGGGGGTGGGAAATGAAAAACTGTTTTTT	CASRTGGAGVGNEKLFF
TRBV6-6	-	TRBJ1-5	-	TGTGCCAGCAGTTGGGGTGGGGATCAGCCCCAGCATTTT	CASSWGGDQPQHF
TRBV30	few	TRBJ2-7	TRBD1	TGTGCCTGGAGTAGGAGAGGGGACAGTTCCTACGAGCAGTACTTC	CAWSRRGDSSYEQYF
TRBV7-3	-	TRBJ2-7	TRBD1	TGTGCCAGCAGCGCGGACAGGGGGCGGCTGTACTTC	CASSADRGRLYF
TRBV6-5	once	TRBJ2-7	TRBD1	TGTGCCACGTTACAGGGGTCGACTCGGGACGAGCAGTACTTC	CATLQGSTRDEQYF
TRBV19	-	TRBJ2-7	-	TGTGCCAGTAGTGGGGCCAGGGGCTACGAGCAGTACTTC	CASSGARGYEQYF
TRBV2	many	TRBJ1-5	-	TGTGCCAGCAGTGAAGGTGGGACTCAAGTTGGACAGCCCCAGCATTTT	CASSEGGTQVGQPQHF
TRBV14	-	TRBJ2-3	-	TGTGCCAGCAGCTACCTCGGGAACACAGATACGCAGTATTTT	CASSYLGNTDTQYF
TRBV2	-	TRBJ2-7	-	TGTGCCAGCAAGGGGGGAGGGACCTACGAGCAGTACTTC	CASKGGGTYEQYF
TRBV7-2	-	TRBJ1-2	TRBD1	TGTGCCAGCAGCTTTGGGACAGGGGCTCCCTACACCTTC	CASSFGTGAPYTF
TRBV19	-	TRBJ2-3	TRBD2	TGTGCCAGTTCGTGGACTAGCGGGAGTGATACGCAGTATTTT	CASSWTSGSDTQYF
TRBV3-1/TRBV3-2	-	TRBJ2-1	-	TGTGCCAGCAGCCAAGAAAGGCCCCAGGGTGCCAATGAGCAGTTCTTC	CASSQERPQGANEQFF
TRBV19	-	TRBJ1-4	TRBD1	TGTGCCAGTAGTGCGGACAGGGGAGGTTGGGAAAAACTGTTTTTT	CASSADRGGWEKLFF
TRBV5-1	-	TRBJ2-7	TRBD2	TGCGCCAGCAGCTGGGGGCTAGCGGGAGACGAGCAGTACTTC	CASSWGLAGDEQYF
TRBV19	few	TRBJ1-2	-	TGTGCCAGTAGTAAAATGATATGGGACGCATCATATGGCTACACCTTC	CASSKMIWDASYGYTF
TRBV7-9	-	TRBJ2-1	-	TGTGCCAGCAGCCGCCGGGCTACCGGTTTGGATGAGCAGTTCTTC	CASSRRATGLDEQFF
TRBV4-2	-	TRBJ2-5	-	TGTGCCAGCAGCCGAAGGGGTGGGGTGGAAGAGACCCAGTACTTC	CASSRRGGVEETQYF
TRBV5-5	-	TRBJ1-3	TRBD1	TGTGCCAGCAGCGTCCGACAGGGGTGGGGAAACACCATATATTTT	CASSVRQGWGNTIYF
TRBV6-5	-	TRBJ2-1	-	TGTGCCAGCAGTTACGCGTCGGTCAATGAGCAGTTCTTC	CASSYASVNEQFF
TRBV27	once	TRBJ2-7	TRBD1	TGTGCCAGCACTGGACAGGGGGTAGGGGAGCAGTACTTC	CASTGQGVGEQYF
TRBV5-6	-	TRBJ1-6	TRBD1	TGTGCCAGCAGCTTAGGACAGGGGGCCTCACCCCTCCACTTT	CASSLGQGASPLHF
TRBV6-6	-	TRBJ2-7	-	TGTGCCAGCAGACCCGTCGGGGGGCGGGAACCCTACGAGCAGTACTTC	CASRPVGGREPYEQYF
TRBV9	-	TRBJ2-2	-	TGTGCCAGCAGCCCGTCTAACACCGGGGAGCTGTTTTTT	CASSPSNTGELFF
TRBV11-2	-	TRBJ2-2	-	TGTGCCAGCAGCTTAGAATTCCTCGGGGAGCTGTTTTTT	CASSLEFLGELFF
TRBV5-1	medium-sized	TRBJ2-7	-	TGCGCCAGCAGCTTGGAACAGGGCCCTGGCGAGCAGTACTTC	CASSLEQGPGEQYF
TRBV19	-	TRBJ2-7	-	TGTGCCAGTAGTATAGTGGGCGGGACCTACGAGCAGTACTTC	CASSIVGGTYEQYF
TRBV6-4	-	TRBJ1-1	TRBD1	TGTGCCAGCAGCTCCTTGACAGGGGGAGCTTTCTTT	CASSSLTGGAFF
TRBV7-9	many	TRBJ1-1	TRBD1	TGTGCCAGCAGCTCCTCCCAGTCAGGGGGCACTGAAGCTTTCTTT	CASSSSQSGGTEAFF